These 15 T cell receptor beta chains were all obtained from the same sample, sequenced in a study of cytomegalovirus exposure and HLA in healthy donors (dated by TCRdb to the late 2010s). Library construction relied on the immunoSEQ multiplex PCR assay. For the multiplex PCR, a mixture combining 60 forward primers for TCR Vbeta segments and 13 reverse primers for TCR Jbeta segments was used. TCRdb obtained this table from immuneACCESS and retained in-frame rearrangements with V and J assigned. These tables miss some clones; where compared with another copy, unresolved V genes account for less than half of the shortfall, and the remainder is unexplained. This sample is represented by some 130,000 clones; roughly four fifths of them were singletons. The ten top clones hold 5.5% to 8.5% of the sample. The specimen was PBMCs. These receptors came from a male donor in good health and CMV-seronegative.

The V gene is TRBV27, the J gene TRBJ1-1; D is unclear. Germline V lookup: CDR1 MNHEY, CDR2 SMNVEV (reference sequence). The CDR3 extends over 13 amino acids. V gave up 5 bases and J gave up 0 bases, with 7 bases separating them. DNA for the CDR3: TGTGCCAGCAGTGACACTTTGAACACTGAAGCTTTCTTT. Translated, it gives CASSDTLNTEAFF.

The chain has TRBV2 and TRBJ1-6; 9 positions agree with TRBD1. The CDR3 has 16 amino acids. The germline V gene has CDR1 SNHLY and CDR2 FYNNEI. V lost 6 bases and J lost 10; bases outside the gene matches: 13. The CDR3 DNA sequence: TGTGCCAGCAGGGGGAGTATGGGACAGGGTATCTCACCCCTCCACTTT. It is translated as CASRGSMGQGISPLHF.

The V and J genes are TRBV28 and TRBJ1-1, with D possibly being TRBD1 (5 bases). V lost 5 bases and J lost 3, with 16 bases in between. Germline V gene data show CDR1 as MDHEN and CDR2 as SYDVKM. CDR3 size: 15 residues. The CDR3 sequence is CASSAPSSRDTEAFF. CDR3 coding DNA: TGTGCCAGCAGTGCACCATCCTCCAGGGACACTGAAGCTTTCTTT. The full variable domain, rest sourced from reference TRBV28 and TRBJ1-1, is DVKVTQSSRYLVKRTGEKVFLECVQDMDHENMFWYRQDPGLGLRLIYFSYDVKMKEKGDIPEGYSVSREKKERFSLILESASTNQTSMYLCASSAPSSRDTEAFFGQGTRLTVV.

The V and J genes are TRBV27 and TRBJ1-5, with 8 bases matching TRBD1. Per the germline V gene, CDR1 is MNHEY and CDR2 is SMNVEV (reference sequence). Germline trimming cut 6 bases from V and 9 bases from J; bases unmatched to any gene: 13. The CDR3 consists of 15 residues. Written as DNA, the CDR3 is TGTGCCAGCAGCCCCGGACAGGGCGGCGGTTGGCCCCAGCATTTT. As protein: CASSPGQGGGWPQHF.

The chain joins TRBV4-2 to TRBJ1-1, with 8 nucleotides matching TRBD1. V lost 1 base and J lost 3; bases outside the gene matches: 7. Germline V CDR1 and CDR2: LGHNA, YNFKEQ. The CDR3 sequence is 16 residues long. In nucleotides, the CDR3 is TGTGCCAGCAGCCAAGTCCAGGGGGCGGTCGACACTGAAGCTTTCTTT. Translating gives CASSQVQGAVDTEAFF.

The chain has TRBV27 and TRBJ1-6, with a tentative D call TRBD1 (5 bases). The germline V and J ends were trimmed by 3 bases and 5 bases, with 8 bases remaining between them. The length of the CDR3 is 14 residues. Germline loops: CDR1 MNHEY, CDR2 SMNVEV (reference sequence). The CDR3 region has the DNA TGTGCCAGCAGTTTCTCAGGGAATAATTCACCCCTCCACTTT. Its translation is CASSFSGNNSPLHF.

Concerning this clone: Within the sample, other DNA sequences also encode this same CDR3. The chain is built from TRBV6-5 and TRBJ1-2; maybe TRBD1 (5 bases). The CDR3 is made up of 14 amino acids. Germline assignment: CDR1 MNHEY and CDR2 SVGAGI. V lost 5 bases and J lost 4, with 14 bases in between. CDR3 nucleotides: TGTGCCAGCAGTCCCAGAACAGGAGCCTATGGCTACACCTTC. Residues: CASSPRTGAYGYTF.

As for this clone: This CDR3 is also generated by other DNA sequences in the sample. J is TRBJ2-5 and V is TRBV4-3, with TRBD1 identical over 7 bases. V lost 4 bases, J lost 5 bases, and 10 bases stayed unmatched. Germline CDR1 is LGHNA and CDR2 is YSLEER. There are 15 residues in the CDR3. In DNA form, the CDR3 reads TGCGCCAGCAGCCTTTGGACAGGAGGCAAGGAGACCCAGTACTTC. Amino acids: CASSLWTGGKETQYF.

The chain recombines TRBV7-2 with TRBJ2-7; 10 bases match TRBD1. The CDR3 covers 12 residues. V lost 3 bases, J lost 12 bases, and 5 bases stayed unmatched. CDR1 is SGHTA and CDR2 is FQGNSA in the germline V gene. Here the CDR3 DNA reads TGTGCCAGCAGCTTGATGGGGACAGGGGTGTACTTC. Encoded protein: CASSLMGTGVYF. Filled out from reference TRBV7-2 and TRBJ2-7, the complete variable domain reads GAGVSQSPSNKVTEKGKDVELRCDPISGHTALYWYRQSLGQGLEFLIYFQGNSAPDKSGLPSDRFSAERTGGSVSTLTIQRTQQEDSAVYLCASSLMGTGVYFGPGTRLTVT.

The chain carries TRBV28 and TRBJ1-5, with D hard to call. The germline gives CDR1 MDHEN, CDR2 SYDVKM. Trimming removed 6 bases from V and 4 bases from J, with 13 bases in between. CDR3 size: 14 residues. As DNA, the CDR3 is TGTGCCAGCAGCCAGACACTTTTGAATCAGCCCCAGCATTTT. Residues: CASSQTLLNQPQHF.

The rearrangement links TRBV7-9 to TRBJ2-7; 7 bases line up with TRBD1. The CDR3 runs 17 residues. From germline, CDR1 is SEHNR and CDR2 FQNEAQ (reference sequence). With V trimmed by 1 base and J by 2 bases, 11 bases remained unmatched. The CDR3 region has the DNA TGTGCCAGCAGCTTAGGGCCCCAGGGGGATCCTGCCTACGAGCAGTACTTC. The encoded protein is CASSLGPQGDPAYEQYF.

This clone has a single count. V and J are TRBV13 and TRBJ1-1, with TRBD1 matching over 7 bases. Trimming removed 5 bases from V and 1 base from J; junction bases left unmatched: 10. Germline CDR1 and CDR2: PRHDT and FYEKMQ (reference sequence). The CDR3 loop spans 16 amino acids. The chain's CDR3 is CASSPLTGTENTEAFF. The CDR3 nucleotides read TGTGCCAGCAGCCCCCTTACCGGGACAGAGAACACTGAAGCTTTCTTT.

This chain uses TRBV7-6 with TRBJ2-5; D perhaps matches TRBD2 (6 bases). V was shortened by 5 bases and J by 0 bases, with 10 bases between the two germline ends. Germline CDR1 and CDR2: SGHVS and FNYEAQ. CDR3 length: 14 residues. The CDR3 protein is CASSPRTNQETQYF. The DNA of the CDR3 is TGTGCCAGCAGCCCCCGGACTAACCAAGAGACCCAGTACTTC.

This clone was counted a few times. J is TRBJ2-1 and V is TRBV7-9, with 12 bases that match TRBD2. The germline CDR1 and CDR2 sequences are SEHNR and FQNEAQ (reference sequence). The CDR3 has 14 residues. V lost 4 bases, J lost 10 bases, and 5 bases stayed unmatched. The CDR3 DNA is TGTGCCAGCAGCTCCTCCGGGACTAGCGGGGAGCAGTTCTTC. It encodes CASSSSGTSGEQFF.

J is TRBJ2-3 and V is TRBV5-1; D unclear. Per germline, CDR1 SGHRS and CDR2 YFSETQ. The CDR3 has 13 residues. Trimming took 0 bases from V and 4 from J, leaving 6 bases between them. The CDR3 nucleotides read TGCGCCAGCAGCTTGGTAGCCCCAGATACGCAGTATTTT. It codes for CASSLVAPDTQYF.